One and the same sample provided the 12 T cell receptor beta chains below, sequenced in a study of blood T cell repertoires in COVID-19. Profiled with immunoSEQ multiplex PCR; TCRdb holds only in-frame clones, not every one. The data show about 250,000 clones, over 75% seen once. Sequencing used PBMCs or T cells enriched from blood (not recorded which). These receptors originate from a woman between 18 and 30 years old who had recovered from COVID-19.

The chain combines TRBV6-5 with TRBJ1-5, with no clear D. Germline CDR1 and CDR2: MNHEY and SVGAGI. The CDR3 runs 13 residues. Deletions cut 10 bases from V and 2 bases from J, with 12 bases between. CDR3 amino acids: CATRSGGNQPQHF. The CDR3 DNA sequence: TGTGCCACCCGATCAGGTGGCAATCAGCCCCAGCATTTT.

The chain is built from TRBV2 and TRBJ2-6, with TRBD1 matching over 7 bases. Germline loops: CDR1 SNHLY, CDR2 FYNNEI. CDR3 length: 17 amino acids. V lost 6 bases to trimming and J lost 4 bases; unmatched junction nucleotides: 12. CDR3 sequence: CASSDGTAWAGANVLTF. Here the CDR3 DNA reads TGTGCCAGCAGCGATGGGACAGCATGGGCAGGGGCCAACGTCCTGACTTTC.

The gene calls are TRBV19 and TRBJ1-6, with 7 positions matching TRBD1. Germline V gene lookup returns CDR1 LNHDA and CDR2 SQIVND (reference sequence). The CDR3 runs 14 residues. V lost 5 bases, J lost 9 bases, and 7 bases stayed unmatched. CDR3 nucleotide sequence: TGTGCCAGTAGTTCCGGACAGGAGGGTTCACCCCTCCACTTT. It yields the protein CASSSGQEGSPLHF.

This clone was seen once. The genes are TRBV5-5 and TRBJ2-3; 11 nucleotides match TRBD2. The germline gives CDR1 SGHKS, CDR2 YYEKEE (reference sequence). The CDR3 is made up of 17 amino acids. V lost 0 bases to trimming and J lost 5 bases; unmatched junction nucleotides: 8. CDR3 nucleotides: TGTGCCAGCAGCTTGGCACTAGCGGGGGCCTTGAGAGATACGCAGTATTTT. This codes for CASSLALAGALRDTQYF.

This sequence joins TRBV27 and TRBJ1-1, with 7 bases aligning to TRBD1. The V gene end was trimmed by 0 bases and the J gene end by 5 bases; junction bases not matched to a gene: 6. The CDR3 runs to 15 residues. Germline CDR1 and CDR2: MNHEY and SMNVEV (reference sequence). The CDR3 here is CASSLSSPQGTEAFF. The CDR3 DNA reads TGTGCCAGCAGTTTATCCTCCCCACAGGGGACTGAAGCTTTCTTT.

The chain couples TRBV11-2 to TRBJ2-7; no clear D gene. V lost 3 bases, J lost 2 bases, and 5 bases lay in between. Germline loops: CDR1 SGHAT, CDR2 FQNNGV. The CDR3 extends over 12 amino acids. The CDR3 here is CASSLETYEQYF. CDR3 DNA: TGTGCCAGCAGCTTGGAGACCTACGAGCAGTACTTC.

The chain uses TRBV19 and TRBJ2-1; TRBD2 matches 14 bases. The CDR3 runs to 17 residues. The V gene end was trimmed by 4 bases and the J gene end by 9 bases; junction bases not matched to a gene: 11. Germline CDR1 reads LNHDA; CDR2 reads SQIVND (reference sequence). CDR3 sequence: CASSKRATSGGASEQFF. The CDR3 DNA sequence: TGTGCCAGTAGTAAGAGGGCGACTAGCGGGGGGGCCAGTGAGCAGTTCTTC. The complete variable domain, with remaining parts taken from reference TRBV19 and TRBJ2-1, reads DGGITQSPKYLFRKEGQNVTLSCEQNLNHDAMYWYRQDPGQGLRLIYYSQIVNDFQKGDIAEGYSVSREKKESFPLTVTSAQKNPTAFYLCASSKRATSGGASEQFFGPGTRLTVL.

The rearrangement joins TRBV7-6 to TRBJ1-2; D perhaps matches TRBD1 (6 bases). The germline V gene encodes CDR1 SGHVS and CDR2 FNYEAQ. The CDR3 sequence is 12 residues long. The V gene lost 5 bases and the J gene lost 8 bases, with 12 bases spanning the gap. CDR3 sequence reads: CASSLGAGGYTF. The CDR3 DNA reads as TGTGCCAGCAGCCTGGGGGCCGGCGGCTACACCTTC.

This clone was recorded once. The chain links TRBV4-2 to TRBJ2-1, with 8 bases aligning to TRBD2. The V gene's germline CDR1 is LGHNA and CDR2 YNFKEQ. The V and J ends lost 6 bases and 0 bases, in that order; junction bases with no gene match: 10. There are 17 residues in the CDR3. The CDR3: CASSLSSGGNSYNEQFF. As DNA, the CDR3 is TGTGCCAGCAGTCTCTCGAGCGGGGGTAACTCCTACAATGAGCAGTTCTTC.

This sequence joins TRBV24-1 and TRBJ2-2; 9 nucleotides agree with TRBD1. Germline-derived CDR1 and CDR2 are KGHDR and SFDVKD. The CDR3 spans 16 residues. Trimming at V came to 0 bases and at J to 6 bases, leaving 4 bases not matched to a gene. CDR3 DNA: TGTGCCACCAGTGATTTGTACAGGGGGCGCCCCGGGGAGCTGTTTTTT. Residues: CATSDLYRGRPGELFF.

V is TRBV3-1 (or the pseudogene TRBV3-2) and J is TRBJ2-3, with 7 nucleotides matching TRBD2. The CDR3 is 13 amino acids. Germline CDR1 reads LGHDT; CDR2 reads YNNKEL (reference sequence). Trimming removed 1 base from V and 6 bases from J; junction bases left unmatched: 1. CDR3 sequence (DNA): TGTGCCAGCAGCCAAGGGGGAGGGGATACGCAGTATTTT. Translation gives CASSQGGGDTQYF.

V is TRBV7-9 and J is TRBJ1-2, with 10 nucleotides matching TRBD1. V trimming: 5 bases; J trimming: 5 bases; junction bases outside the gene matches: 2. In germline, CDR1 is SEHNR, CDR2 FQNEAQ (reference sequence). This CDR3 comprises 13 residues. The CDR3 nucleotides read TGTGCCAGCAGCCAGGGACAGGGGTATGGCTACACCTTC. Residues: CASSQGQGYGYTF.